This T cell receptor (beta chain) was sequenced in a study of blood T cell repertoires in COVID-19. Overall study context: Italy, Spain and the United States were the sources of the convalescent and acute COVID-19 samples. Sources were T cells, B-cell-depleted T cells, or PBMCs; the material itself was cDNA or gDNA.

This CDR3 comprises 14 residues. J lost 4 bases, V lost 3 bases, and 4 bases had no gene match. From germline, CDR1 is PRHDT and CDR2 FYEKMQ (reference sequence). Clones were read by immunoSEQ multiplex PCR, and TCRdb kept only the in-frame ones, dropping some. Of approximately 250,000 clones detected, approximately 80% appear once; the ten largest clones hold 7.5% to 9%. The specimen was peripheral blood. The chain combines TRBV13 with TRBJ2-5; TRBD1 matches 8 bases. This sequence was found in a human donor in a cohort sampled during active COVID-19. This CDR3 reads CASSFKQGGETQYF. CDR3 in DNA: TGTGCCAGCAGCTTTAAACAGGGGGGAGAGACCCAGTACTTC.